This entry describes one T cell receptor (beta chain). This sample is part of a study of cytomegalovirus exposure and HLA in healthy donors. The CDR3 runs 11 residues. Trimming at V came to 10 bases and at J to 13 bases, leaving 11 bases not matched to a gene. Germline V gene lookup returns CDR1 MGHRA and CDR2 YSYEKL. The PCR ran on 60 Vbeta and 13 Jbeta primers. The table came from immunoSEQ multiplex PCR; TCRdb's copy has only in-frame clones and leaves some out. Altogether more than 85,000 clones are present, less than 85% being singletons, with the ten largest covering around 8.5%. The sample comprised PBMCs. V usage is TRBV4-1 and J usage is TRBJ1-2; 8 positions agree with TRBD1. The sequence was collected from a middle-aged man in good health and CMV-seropositive. The CDR3 loop is CATLGWDRPTF. CDR3 DNA sequence: TGCGCCACCCTTGGTTGGGACAGGCCCACCTTC.